A selection of T cell receptor beta chains follows, all from one sample in a study of blood T cell repertoires in COVID-19. The method was immunoSEQ multiplex PCR; TCRdb's version includes in-frame clones alone and lacks a portion of them. This table holds approximately 150,000 clones, approximately 80% found once. Sequenced material: peripheral blood. Receptors were obtained from a woman in her forties or fifties in a cohort sampled during active or convalescent COVID-19. Each CDR3 is given with its conserved first and last residue. D genes are given only for firm matches. The size field is filled for only some rows; it gives once, few, many or a size class.

J gene | V gene | D gene | clone size | CDR3 protein | CDR3 DNA
TRBJ2-7 | TRBV7-9 | TRBD1 | . | CASSLGLDRTSYEQYF | TGTGCCAGCAGCTTAGGGCTGGACAGGACTTCCTACGAGCAGTACTTC
TRBJ2-2 | TRBV7-2 | TRBD1 | . | CASRSGWGQGKAGELFF | TGTGCCAGCAGATCCGGGTGGGGACAGGGAAAGGCCGGGGAGCTGTTTTTT
TRBJ2-5 | TRBV5-5 | TRBD2 | . | CASSPGLGALQETQYF | TGTGCCAGCAGCCCGGGACTAGGGGCTCTCCAAGAGACCCAGTACTTC
TRBJ2-1 | TRBV18 | . | . | CASSPSGEHYNEQFF | TGTGCCAGCTCACCTTCCGGGGAGCACTACAATGAGCAGTTCTTC
TRBJ2-7 | TRBV6-5 | . | . | CASTGAGAGDYEQYF | TGTGCCAGCACAGGGGCCGGGGCAGGGGACTACGAGCAGTACTTC
TRBJ1-1 | TRBV4-2 | TRBD1 | . | CASSQGDRGTEAFF | TGTGCCAGCAGCCAAGGAGACAGGGGAACTGAAGCTTTCTTT
TRBJ2-1 | TRBV11-3 | TRBD1 | . | CASSLERTGYEQFF | TGTGCCAGCAGCTTAGAGCGGACAGGCTATGAGCAGTTCTTC
TRBJ1-2 | TRBV12-3/TRBV12-4 | . | once | CASNRNPNYGYTF | TGTGCCAGTAACAGAAATCCTAACTATGGCTACACCTTC
TRBJ1-1 | TRBV30 | . | . | CAWSPLQGAFF | TGTGCCTGGAGCCCTCTACAGGGAGCTTTCTTT
TRBJ2-7 | TRBV5-1 | TRBD1 | . | CASSLSGQGVHEQYF | TGCGCCAGCAGCTTGTCGGGACAGGGGGTCCACGAGCAGTACTTC
TRBJ2-7 | TRBV6-6 | . | . | CASSSTGSSSYEQYF | TGTGCCAGCAGTTCTACCGGGTCGAGCTCCTACGAGCAGTACTTC
TRBJ2-2 | TRBV6-2/TRBV6-3 | . | . | CASSWGLTNTGELFF | TGTGCCAGCAGTTGGGGACTTACGAACACCGGGGAGCTGTTTTTT
TRBJ1-1 | TRBV4-1 | . | few | CASSQFTLASMNTEAFF | TGCGCCAGCAGCCAATTTACGTTAGCCTCAATGAACACTGAAGCTTTCTTT
TRBJ1-6 | TRBV7-8 | TRBD1 | . | CASRFDRAYNSPLHF | TGTGCCAGCAGATTCGACAGGGCCTATAATTCACCCCTCCACTTT
TRBJ2-7 | TRBV7-8 | TRBD1 | . | CASSLGRGHLNEQYF | TGTGCCAGCAGCTTGGGCAGGGGGCACTTGAACGAGCAGTACTTC
TRBJ1-2 | TRBV7-3 | TRBD1 | . | CASSKSPGTGNYGYTF | TGTGCCAGCAGCAAAAGTCCCGGGACAGGAAACTATGGCTACACCTTC
TRBJ1-1 | TRBV29-1 | . | . | CSFNLGGMNTEAFF | TGCAGCTTCAATCTCGGGGGGATGAACACTGAAGCTTTCTTT
TRBJ1-1 | TRBV30 | . | . | CAWSTSTEAFF | TGTGCCTGGAGTACGAGCACTGAAGCTTTCTTT
TRBJ2-7 | TRBV2 | . | . | CASSEGGERSYEQYF | TGTGCCAGCAGTGAGGGGGGAGAGAGGTCCTACGAGCAGTACTTC
TRBJ1-5 | TRBV7-2 | . | . | CASSLMAINSNQPQHF | TGTGCCAGCAGCTTAATGGCAATCAATAGCAATCAGCCCCAGCATTTT
TRBJ2-6 | TRBV4-3 | TRBD2 | . | CASSSGLGVSGANVLTF | TGCGCCAGCAGCTCGGGACTAGGAGTCTCTGGGGCCAACGTCCTGACTTTC
TRBJ2-3 | TRBV5-1 | . | . | CASSSGGSTDTQYF | TGCGCCAGCAGCTCCGGAGGTTCGACAGATACGCAGTATTTT
TRBJ2-7 | TRBV5-1 | . | . | CASSTRGGLSSYEQYF | TGCGCCAGCAGCACCCGGGGTGGGTTAAGCTCCTACGAGCAGTACTTC
TRBJ2-3 | TRBV5-5 | TRBD2 | . | CASSSLAGVSDTQYF | TGTGCCAGCAGCTCTCTGGCGGGGGTATCAGATACGCAGTATTTT
TRBJ2-3 | TRBV6-2/TRBV6-3 | . | . | CASSYLGSDTQYF | TGTGCCAGCAGTTATTTGGGGAGTGATACGCAGTATTTT
TRBJ2-6 | TRBV19 | TRBD1 | . | CASSNRDRGRGANVLTF | TGTGCCAGTAGTAACCGGGACAGGGGACGTGGGGCCAACGTCCTGACTTTC
TRBJ1-2 | TRBV10-3 | . | . | CAIRGEVTPNYGYTF | TGTGCCATCCGAGGAGAGGTGACCCCTAACTATGGCTACACCTTC
TRBJ1-1 | TRBV5-1 | . | . | CASSLGDIKNTEAFF | TGCGCCAGCAGCTTGGGGGACATAAAGAACACTGAAGCTTTCTTT
TRBJ1-6 | TRBV11-2 | TRBD1 | . | CASAPGTVGPLHF | TGTGCCAGCGCACCCGGGACAGTTGGTCCCCTCCACTTT
TRBJ1-1 | TRBV29-1 | . | once | CSGNRQANHEAFF | TGCAGCGGTAATAGACAGGCAAACCATGAAGCTTTCTTT
TRBJ1-2 | TRBV27 | . | . | CASSPRAYPLTNYGYTF | TGTGCCAGCAGTCCGCGGGCTTACCCCCTTACTAACTATGGCTACACCTTC
TRBJ2-7 | TRBV7-9 | TRBD1 | . | CASSFGTGGSYEQYF | TGTGCCAGCAGCTTCGGGACAGGGGGGTCCTACGAGCAGTACTTC
TRBJ1-4 | TRBV30 | TRBD1 | . | CAWSVGTGGGQLFF | TGTGCCTGGAGTGTAGGCACAGGGGGTGGTCAACTGTTTTTT
TRBJ2-7 | TRBV3-1/TRBV3-2 | . | . | CASSQRGSYEQYF | TGTGCCAGCAGCCAACGGGGATCCTACGAGCAGTACTTC
TRBJ2-1 | TRBV7-2 | TRBD1 | few | CASSFDRANEQFF | TGTGCCAGCAGCTTCGACAGGGCCAATGAGCAGTTCTTC
TRBJ1-2 | TRBV6-2/TRBV6-3 | . | . | CASSYRTALNYGYTF | TGTGCCAGCAGTTACCGGACAGCCCTTAACTATGGCTACACCTTC
TRBJ1-5 | TRBV4-3 | TRBD1 | . | CASSQQRDRGQPQHF | TGCGCCAGCAGCCAACAAAGGGACAGGGGTCAGCCCCAGCATTTT
TRBJ2-1 | TRBV11-3 | TRBD2 | many | CASSPLAGGPNEQFF | TGTGCCAGCAGCCCGCTAGCGGGGGGGCCCAATGAGCAGTTCTTC
TRBJ1-5 | TRBV9 | . | once | CASSVTDNQPQHF | TGTGCCAGCAGCGTCACAGACAATCAGCCCCAGCATTTT
TRBJ1-2 | TRBV5-5 | . | . | CASSLGQINYGYTF | TGTGCCAGCAGCTTGGGTCAGATTAACTATGGCTACACCTTC
TRBJ2-2 | TRBV6-1 | TRBD2 | . | CASSEASGDPGELFF | TGTGCCAGCAGTGAAGCTAGCGGGGATCCCGGGGAGCTGTTTTTT
TRBJ2-3 | TRBV4-1 | TRBD2 | . | CASSLRTSGGVGTDTQYF | TGCGCCAGCAGCCTTAGGACTAGCGGGGGGGTGGGCACAGATACGCAGTATTTT
TRBJ1-4 | TRBV19 | . | . | CASTRQLNEKLFF | TGTGCCAGTACCCGACAGCTTAATGAAAAACTGTTTTTT
TRBJ1-2 | TRBV29-1 | TRBD1 | . | CSADQTGGYGYTF | TGCAGCGCCGACCAAACAGGGGGCTATGGCTACACCTTC
TRBJ2-2 | TRBV9 | . | few | CASSARQGGNTGELFF | TGTGCCAGCAGCGCACGACAGGGAGGGAACACCGGGGAGCTGTTTTTT
TRBJ2-7 | TRBV4-2 | TRBD2 | few | CASSQQAGGRQREQYF | TGTGCCAGCAGCCAGCAAGCGGGGGGCCGCCAGAGAGAGCAGTACTTC
TRBJ2-3 | TRBV7-6 | . | . | CASSSRDTDTQYF | TGTGCCAGCAGTTCCAGGGACACAGATACGCAGTATTTT
TRBJ2-5 | TRBV29-1 | TRBD2 | . | CSVPSGGNQETQYF | TGCAGCGTTCCTAGCGGGGGGAACCAAGAGACCCAGTACTTC
TRBJ2-3 | TRBV4-2 | TRBD2 | . | CASSQDTLAETTDTQYF | TGTGCCAGCAGCCAAGATACGCTAGCGGAGACCACAGATACGCAGTATTTT
TRBJ2-1 | TRBV7-2 | TRBD1 | . | CASSPRGTGAYSEQFF | TGTGCCAGCAGCCCACGCGGGACAGGGGCCTACAGTGAGCAGTTCTTC